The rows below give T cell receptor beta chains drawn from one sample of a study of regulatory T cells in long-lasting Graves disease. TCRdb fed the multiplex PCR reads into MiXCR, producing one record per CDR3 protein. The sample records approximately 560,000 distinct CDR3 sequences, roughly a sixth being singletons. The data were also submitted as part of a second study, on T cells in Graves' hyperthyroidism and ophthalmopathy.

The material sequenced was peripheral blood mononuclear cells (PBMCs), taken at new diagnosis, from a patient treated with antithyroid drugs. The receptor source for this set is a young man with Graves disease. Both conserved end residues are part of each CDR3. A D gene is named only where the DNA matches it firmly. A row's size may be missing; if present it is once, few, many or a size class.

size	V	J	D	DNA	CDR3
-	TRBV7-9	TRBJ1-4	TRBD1	TGTGCCAGCAGCACGTTAACAGGGGCAACTAATGAAAAACTGTTTTTT	CASSTLTGATNEKLFF
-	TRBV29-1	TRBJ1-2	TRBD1	TGCAGCGCCAGGGACAGCGGTGGCTACACCTTC	CSARDSGGYTF
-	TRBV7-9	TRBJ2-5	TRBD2	TGTGCCAGCAGCTTGTCCGGGACTAGAGGAGAAGAGACCCAGTACTTC	CASSLSGTRGEETQYF
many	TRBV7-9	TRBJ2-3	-	TGTGCCAGCAGCGTGACAGGATACACAGATACGCAGTATTTT	CASSVTGYTDTQYF
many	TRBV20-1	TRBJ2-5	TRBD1	TGCAGTGCTAGAGAGGGACAGGGAAAAGAGACCCAGTACTTC	CSAREGQGKETQYF
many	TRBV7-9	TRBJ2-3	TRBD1	TGTGCCAGCAGCTCCCCGGGACAGGCGGATACGCAGTATTTT	CASSSPGQADTQYF
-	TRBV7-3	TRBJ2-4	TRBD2	TGTGCCACCGACCGGCCAGCGGGAGAGAAAAACATTCAGTACTTC	CATDRPAGEKNIQYF
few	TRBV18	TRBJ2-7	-	TGTGCCAGCTCACCACAAAGTGGGGGTCGTGGGGAGCAGTACTTC	CASSPQSGGRGEQYF
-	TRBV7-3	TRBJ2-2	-	TGTGCCAGCAGATGGGACGCCCTCGGAACCGGGGAGCTGTTTTTT	CASRWDALGTGELFF
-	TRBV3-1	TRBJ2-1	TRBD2	TGTGCCAGCAGCCAAGAGCCCGGACTAGCCGGCAATGAGCAGTTCTTC	CASSQEPGLAGNEQFF
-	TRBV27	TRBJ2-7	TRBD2	TGTGCCAGCAGTCCTACAGCGGGAGGTTACCACGAGCAGTACTTC	CASSPTAGGYHEQYF
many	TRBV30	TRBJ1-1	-	TGTGCCTGGAGCACCGGAACTGAAGCTTTCTTT	CAWSTGTEAFF
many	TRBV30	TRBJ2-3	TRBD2	TGTGCCTGGGAATCTGGACTAGCGTCGACAGATACGCAGTATTTT	CAWESGLASTDTQYF
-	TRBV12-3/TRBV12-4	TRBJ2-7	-	TGTGCCAGCAGTTTAGGTTCCATTTGGGAGCAGTACTTC	CASSLGSIWEQYF
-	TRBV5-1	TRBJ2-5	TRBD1	TGCGCCAGCAGCTTGGACGTGACAGGGACCCAAGAGACCCAGTACTTC	CASSLDVTGTQETQYF
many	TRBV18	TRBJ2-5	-	TGTGCCAGCTCACGTGGACAGAAAGAGACCCAGTACTTC	CASSRGQKETQYF
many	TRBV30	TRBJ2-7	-	TGTGCCTGGAGTCCACAGGGTTTAGAGCAGTACTTC	CAWSPQGLEQYF
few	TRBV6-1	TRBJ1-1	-	TGTGCCAGGACCTGGGGGGAAGCTTTCTTT	CARTWGEAFF
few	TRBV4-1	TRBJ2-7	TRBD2	TGCGCCAGCAGCCAAGATTCGGGGGGCTACGAGCAGTACTTC	CASSQDSGGYEQYF
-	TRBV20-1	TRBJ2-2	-	TGCAGCGGGCGGAACTCGAACACCGGGGAGCTGTTTTTT	CSGRNSNTGELFF
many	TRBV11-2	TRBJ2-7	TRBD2	TGTGCCAGCAGCTTAGGCCTAGCGGCCGAGCAGTACTTC	CASSLGLAAEQYF
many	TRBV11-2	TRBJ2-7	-	TGTGCCAGCCGCCTCGGTGGCGGGATGTACTTC	CASRLGGGMYF
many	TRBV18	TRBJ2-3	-	TGTGCCAGCTCACCACTGTCCTCCGACAGTACGCAGTATTTT	CASSPLSSDSTQYF
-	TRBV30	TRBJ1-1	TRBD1	TGTGCCTGGAGGGACAGGGGAAATGCTGAAGCTTTCTTT	CAWRDRGNAEAFF
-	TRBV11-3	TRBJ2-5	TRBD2	TGTGCCAGCAGCTTAGCAGCGGGAGGTTCTGAGACCCAGTACTTC	CASSLAAGGSETQYF
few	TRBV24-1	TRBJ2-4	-	TGTGCCACCAGTGATCGGACGGGACTAGCCAAAAACATTCAGTACTTC	CATSDRTGLAKNIQYF
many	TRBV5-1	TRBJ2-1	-	TGTGCCAGCAGCTTAGAGGCGGGAAATGAGCAGTTCTTC	CASSLEAGNEQFF
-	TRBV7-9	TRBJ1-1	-	TGTGCCAGCAGCTTTGGCGGGGTCATGAACACTGAAGCTTTCTTT	CASSFGGVMNTEAFF
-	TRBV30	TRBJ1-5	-	TGTGCCTGGAGTGTACTGAGTAGCAATCAGCCCCAGCATTTT	CAWSVLSSNQPQHF
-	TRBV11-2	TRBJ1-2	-	TGTGCCAGCAGCTCGGTCAGGGGAGCCTATGGCTACACCTTC	CASSSVRGAYGYTF
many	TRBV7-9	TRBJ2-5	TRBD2	TGTGCCAGCAGCCGCGGACTAGCTGACGAGACCCAGTACTTC	CASSRGLADETQYF
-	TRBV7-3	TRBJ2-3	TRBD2	TGTGCCAGCAGCTTAACGGGCAGCGGGAGTGTGGTTACGCAGTATTTT	CASSLTGSGSVVTQYF
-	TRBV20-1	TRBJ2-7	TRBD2	TGCAGTGCTAGAGATCTCGTTTTAACTAGCGGGAAGCCCTACGAGCAGTACTTC	CSARDLVLTSGKPYEQYF
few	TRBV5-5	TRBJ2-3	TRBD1	TGTGCCAGCAGCCAGGGACAGGGGATTGGCACAGATACGCAGTATTTT	CASSQGQGIGTDTQYF
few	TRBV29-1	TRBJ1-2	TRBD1	TGCAGCGTTGATTTGACAGGGTCTTATTCTTGGAGCGGCTACACCTTC	CSVDLTGSYSWSGYTF
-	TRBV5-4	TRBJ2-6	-	TGTGCCAGCAGCTCCTTTCACAGGTCCCCTGGGGCCAACGTCCTGACTTTC	CASSSFHRSPGANVLTF
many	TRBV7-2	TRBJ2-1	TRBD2	TGTGCCAGCAGCTCTAGCGGGAGGACCCTGGGTGAGCAGTTCTTC	CASSSSGRTLGEQFF
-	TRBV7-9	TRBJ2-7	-	TGTGCCAGCAGCTGGACCTCCGCCAGATACGAGCAGTACTTC	CASSWTSARYEQYF
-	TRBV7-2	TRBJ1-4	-	TGTGCCAGCAGCTTAGGACAGCCTAACCTTGAAAAACTGTTTTTT	CASSLGQPNLEKLFF
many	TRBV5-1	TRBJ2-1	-	TGCGCCAGCAGGCGGTCCGGTTACTCCTACAATGAGCAGTTCTTC	CASRRSGYSYNEQFF
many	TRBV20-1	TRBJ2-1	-	TGCAGTGCTAGAGGGATCTCCTACAATGAGCAGTTCTTC	CSARGISYNEQFF
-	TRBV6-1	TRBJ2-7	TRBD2	TGTGCCAGCAGCCTACCGGGAGGGAGCGAGCAGTACTTC	CASSLPGGSEQYF
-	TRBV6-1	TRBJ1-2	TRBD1	TGTGCCAGCAGTGAAAGGGGGACAGGTTTTCATGGCTACACCTTC	CASSERGTGFHGYTF
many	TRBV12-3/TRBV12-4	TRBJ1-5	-	TGTGCCAGCAGGACGGGTAGCAATCAGCCCCAGCATTTT	CASRTGSNQPQHF
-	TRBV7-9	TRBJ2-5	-	TGTGCCAGCAGCCCCCGGCCGCGGGAGAGGGGGGAGACCCAGTACTTC	CASSPRPRERGETQYF
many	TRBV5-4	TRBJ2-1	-	TGTGCCAGCAGCTTGGCTGGCTTAAGCTCCTACAATGAGCAGTTCTTC	CASSLAGLSSYNEQFF
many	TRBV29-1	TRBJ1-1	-	TGCAGCGTTGAAGACGTCCCTGAAGCTTTCTTT	CSVEDVPEAFF
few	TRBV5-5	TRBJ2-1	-	TGTGCCAGCGCATCGGCTTCCTACAATGAGCAGTTCTTC	CASASASYNEQFF
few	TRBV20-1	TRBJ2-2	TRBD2	TGCAGTGCTAGACCGGGACTAGCGGGAGGGAACACCGGGGAGCTGTTTTTT	CSARPGLAGGNTGELFF
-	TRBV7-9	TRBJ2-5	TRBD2	TGTGCCAGCAGCTTAATTCGAGCGGGAGCCGGTGGAGAGACCCAGTACTTC	CASSLIRAGAGGETQYF